These 7 T cell receptor beta chains were sequenced from one sample in a study of blood T cell repertoires in COVID-19 (dated by TCRdb to the early 2020s). Library preparation was by the immunoSEQ multiplex PCR assay. What TCRdb holds here is the immuneACCESS table cut down to in-frame rearrangements. Part of the clones is not present; checked against another copy, under half of the missing clones reflect an unresolved V gene, and the others are unexplained. This sample has some 40,000 clones in its table, and more than 80% of those were observed once. 35% to 45% of the sample is in the top ten clones. The sample comprised peripheral blood. These receptor sequences come from a human donor in a cohort sampled during active or convalescent COVID-19. The donor label of this sample is uncertain.

The V call is TRBV6-2 or TRBV6-3, the J call TRBJ2-1, with 13 bases fitting TRBD2. The length of the CDR3 is 20 residues. With V trimmed by 6 bases and J by 7 bases, 21 bases remained unmatched. CDR1 and CDR2 (germline): MNHEY, SVGEGT. CDR3 amino acids: CASSRFWTSGSLAQTNEQFF. The CDR3 nucleotides are TGTGCCAGCAGCCGATTTTGGACTAGCGGGAGCCTGGCTCAGACAAATGAGCAGTTCTTC.

This sequence joins TRBV7-9 and TRBJ2-3; 12 bases agree with TRBD2. This CDR3 is built from 16 residues. The trim removed 5 bases at V and 6 bases at J, leaving 9 bases unmatched. Germline V gene lookup returns CDR1 SEHNR and CDR2 FQNEAQ (reference sequence). The CDR3 loop reads CASSQRTSGVSDTQYF. The DNA for the CDR3 is TGTGCCAGCAGCCAAAGGACTAGCGGGGTTTCGGATACGCAGTATTTT.

The chain has TRBV6-2 or TRBV6-3 and TRBJ2-3; D is perhaps TRBD1 (6 bases). Germline V gives CDR1 MNHEY, CDR2 SVGEGT. This CDR3 is 15 amino acids long. Trimming stripped 6 bases from V and 5 bases from J, with 18 bases between. The CDR3 DNA is TGTGCCAGCAGCCCCGACAGGCCCGAACGAGATACGCAGTATTTT. The encoded protein is CASSPDRPERDTQYF.

The chain joins TRBV6-1 to TRBJ1-6; D is unclear. From germline, CDR1 is MNHNS and CDR2 SASEGT. With 4 bases removed from V and 2 bases from J, the gap between germline ends came to 21 bases. The length of the CDR3 is 19 residues. The CDR3 DNA is TGTGCCAGCAGTGGCCCGGACCTTCCCCAGGAGGCCTATAATTCACCCCTCCACTTT. It specifies CASSGPDLPQEAYNSPLHF.

V gene TRBV4-3 combines with J gene TRBJ2-3; D is perhaps TRBD1 (6 bases). Germline CDR1 LGHNA, CDR2 YSLEER. The CDR3 sequence is 13 residues long. Trimming took 4 bases from V and 14 from J, leaving 19 bases between them. The CDR3 DNA reads as TGCGCCAGCAGCCTCACCGGGACACGGGATCGGTATTTT. Translating gives CASSLTGTRDRYF.

The V and J genes are TRBV3-1 (or the pseudogene TRBV3-2) and TRBJ2-7, with 9 bases identical to TRBD1. The germline V gene has CDR1 LGHDT and CDR2 YNNKEL (reference sequence). V was pared by 4 bases and J by 1 base, with 2 bases of the junction left unmatched. The CDR3 totals 14 residues. This CDR3 reads CASSPGQGSYEQYF. The DNA of the CDR3 is TGTGCCAGCAGCCCCGGACAGGGGTCCTACGAGCAGTACTTC.

This chain links TRBV7-2 with TRBJ2-1, with TRBD2 identical over 8 bases. Germline V gene sequence: CDR1 SGHTA, CDR2 FQGNSA. The CDR3 runs 17 residues. Losses at the gene ends were 1 base for V and 5 bases for J; bases not matched to a gene: 10. The chain's CDR3 is CASSLVLAGWRDNEQFF. The CDR3 DNA is TGTGCCAGCAGCTTAGTATTAGCGGGGTGGAGGGACAATGAGCAGTTCTTC.